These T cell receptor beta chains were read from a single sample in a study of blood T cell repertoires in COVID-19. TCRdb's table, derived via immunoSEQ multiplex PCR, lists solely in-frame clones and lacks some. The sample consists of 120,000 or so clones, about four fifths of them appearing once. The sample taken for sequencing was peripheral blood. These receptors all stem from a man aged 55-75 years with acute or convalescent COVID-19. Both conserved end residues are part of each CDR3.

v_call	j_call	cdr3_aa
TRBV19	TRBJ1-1	CASSFTGDTEAFF
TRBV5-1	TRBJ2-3	CASSLGFSGTDTQYF
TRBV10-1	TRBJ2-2	CASSEWIAGVGTGELFF
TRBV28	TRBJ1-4	CASRIQEKLFF
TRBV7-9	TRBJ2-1	CASSFLATSYNEQFF
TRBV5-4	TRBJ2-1	CASSRLAGTYNEQFF
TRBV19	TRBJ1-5	CASSEGSYSNQPQHF
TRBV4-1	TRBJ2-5	CASSQGTGAPQETQYF
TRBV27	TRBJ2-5	CASETRQGSQETQYF
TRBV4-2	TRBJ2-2	CASSQGAGQNTGELFF
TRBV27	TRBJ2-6	CASSLSRGTAGANVLTF
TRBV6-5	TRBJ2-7	CASSSDRVEQYF
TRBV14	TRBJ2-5	CASSQQSAAAQYF
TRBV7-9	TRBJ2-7	CASSLAYRGRYEQYF
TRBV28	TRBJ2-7	CATGTGSHEQYF